The clone carrying this TCR beta chain showed up just a few times. Clones were read by immunoSEQ multiplex PCR, and TCRdb kept only the in-frame ones, dropping some. The sample carries more than 10,000 clones, roughly 75% recorded once. CDR1 is SGHKS, CDR2 YYEKEE, per germline (reference sequence). V dropped 0 bases and J dropped 2 bases, with 9 bases sitting between them. The CDR3 sequence is 14 residues long. These data originate in a study of neoadjuvant nivolumab and ipilimumab in lung cancer. The sequence came from an adult with non-small cell lung cancer. The chain has TRBV5-5 and TRBJ2-7; no clear D gene. The specimen comprised peripheral blood, sampled after neoadjuvant nivolumab, alone or with ipilimumab, at or shortly before surgery. The CDR3 DNA is TGTGCCAGCAGCTTGGGGTTAGGGACCTACGAGCAGTACTTC. Translation gives CASSLGLGTYEQYF.